The 9 T cell receptor beta chains presented below share a single source sample, sequenced in a study of blood T cell repertoires in COVID-19. Only in-frame clones appear in the TCRdb table, and some are missing; sequencing was by immunoSEQ multiplex PCR. The sample consists of about 200,000 clones, 80% to 95% of them appearing once. Input material: peripheral blood. The receptors originated from a man in his forties or fifties with acute or convalescent COVID-19.

The chain carries TRBV11-2 and TRBJ2-5; TRBD2 matches 9 bases. Germline V gives CDR1 SGHAT, CDR2 FQNNGV. This CDR3 has 14 amino acids. The ends lost 5 bases at V and 5 bases at J; junction bases unmatched: 6. The chain's CDR3 is CASSPAGGLETQYF. In nucleotides, the CDR3 is TGTGCCAGCAGCCCGGCGGGGGGGCTGGAGACCCAGTACTTC.

This chain connects TRBV9 to TRBJ2-2; 7 nucleotides line up with TRBD1. This CDR3 is built from 16 residues. Germline V gives CDR1 SGDLS, CDR2 YYNGEE. Unmatched junction bases numbered 6, after V lost 4 bases and J lost 0 bases. CDR3: CASSYRGGANTGELFF. CDR3 coding DNA: TGTGCCAGCAGCTATAGAGGGGGCGCGAACACCGGGGAGCTGTTTTTT.

V is TRBV6-1 and J is TRBJ1-6, with 8 bases identical to TRBD1. There are 16 residues in the CDR3. Germline V gives CDR1 MNHNS, CDR2 SASEGT. The junction had 5 bases not matched to a gene; V was cut back by 1 base and J by 6 bases. The CDR3 region is CASSEVWDRINSPLHF. The CDR3 DNA follows: TGTGCCAGCAGTGAAGTCTGGGACAGGATTAATTCACCCCTCCACTTT.

The J gene is TRBJ2-3, the V gene TRBV9, with 14 bases matching TRBD2. The V segment lost 1 base and the J segment 0 bases; nucleotides outside the gene matches: 4. The length of the CDR3 is 18 residues. Looked up from germline, CDR1 is SGDLS and CDR2 is YYNGEE. CDR3 coding DNA: TGTGCCAGCAGCGTACGAGGGACTAGCGGGGGTAGCACAGATACGCAGTATTTT. Its protein is CASSVRGTSGGSTDTQYF. Supplemented by reference TRBV9 and TRBJ2-3, the full variable domain reads DSGVTQTPKHLITATGQRVTLRCSPRSGDLSVYWYQQSLDQGLQFLIQYYNGEERAKGNILERFSAQQFPDLHSELNLSSLELGDSALYFCASSVRGTSGGSTDTQYFGPGTRLTVL.

This rearrangement joins TRBV7-9 to TRBJ2-7; TRBD2 aligns across 7 bases. J lost 7 bases, V lost 4 bases, and 13 bases had no gene match. The germline CDR1 and CDR2 sequences are SEHNR and FQNEAQ (reference sequence). CDR3 length equals 15 residues. As DNA, the CDR3 is TGTGCCAGCAGCTATAAAGAGACTAGCCGCGGGGAGCAGTACTTC. Translating it yields CASSYKETSRGEQYF.

This chain joins TRBV11-2 and TRBJ2-2; 11 nucleotides align to TRBD1. This CDR3 comprises 17 residues. CDR1 and CDR2 (germline): SGHAT, FQNNGV. J lost 1 base, V lost 4 bases, and 5 bases had no gene match. The CDR3 is CASSSRTGGLNTGELFF. The CDR3 DNA follows: TGTGCCAGCAGCTCCAGGACAGGGGGCTTGAACACCGGGGAGCTGTTTTTT.

This clone appeared a single time. V gene TRBV4-2 combines with J gene TRBJ1-1; 7 nucleotides match TRBD1. This CDR3 comprises 16 residues. V lost 3 bases and J lost 1; bases outside the gene matches: 8. From germline, CDR1 is LGHNA and CDR2 YNFKEQ. CDR3 loop: CASSQDPDRPNTEAFF. CDR3 in DNA: TGTGCCAGCAGCCAGGATCCGGACAGGCCGAACACTGAAGCTTTCTTT.

V gene TRBV27 combines with J gene TRBJ2-2, with 7 bases that match TRBD2. Losses at the gene ends were 5 bases for V and 6 bases for J; bases not matched to a gene: 18. This CDR3 has 18 residues. Germline-derived CDR1 and CDR2 are MNHEY and SMNVEV (reference sequence). DNA for the CDR3: TGTGCCAGCAGTATAAAGGGCCCCGGGGGGTCGGTGGCCGGGGAGCTGTTTTTT. It translates to CASSIKGPGGSVAGELFF.

V is TRBV3-1 (or the pseudogene TRBV3-2) and J is TRBJ2-1; no reliable D call. Germline CDR1 LGHDT, CDR2 YNNKEL (reference sequence). V lost 3 bases, J lost 4 bases, and 4 bases lay in between. The CDR3 is 12 residues long. The CDR3 sequence: CASSHLYNEQFF. The DNA for the CDR3 is TGTGCCAGCAGCCACCTATACAATGAGCAGTTCTTC.